A single sample is the source of the 23 T cell receptor beta chains below, sequenced in a study of shared clonotypes between healthy human individuals. Positive CCR7 selection of CD45RO-negative cells yielded the naive CD8 cells, and terminally differentiated effector memory CD45RA+ cells were excluded. Generated by immunoSEQ multiplex PCR, the TCRdb table keeps only in-frame clones and is missing some. The table records about 2 million clones, just under 95% of them present only once. Sequences were obtained from naive CD8+ T cells sorted from blood. These receptors all come from a young man in good health.

The rearrangement joins TRBV7-9 to TRBJ2-5; D might be TRBD1 or TRBD2, each matching 6 bases. Per the germline V gene, CDR1 is SEHNR and CDR2 is FQNEAQ (reference sequence). CDR3 length equals 15 residues. Trimming took 5 bases from V and 2 from J, leaving 15 bases between them. The CDR3 protein is CASSDEGGRQETQYF. For the CDR3, the DNA is TGTGCCAGCAGCGATGAGGGGGGTCGGCAAGAGACCCAGTACTTC.

V and J are TRBV29-1 and TRBJ2-1; tentatively, D is TRBD2 (5 bases). The V and J ends lost 5 bases and 0 bases respectively, with 8 bases between them. Germline CDR1 SQVTM, CDR2 ANQGSEA. The CDR3 has 13 amino acids. CDR3 sequence reads: CSVWTSSYNEQFF. CDR3 sequence (DNA): TGCAGCGTTTGGACTTCCTCCTACAATGAGCAGTTCTTC.

The chain has TRBV5-8 and TRBJ2-7, with no clear D. With 0 bases removed from V and 2 bases from J, the gap between germline ends came to 9 bases. Germline V gene data show CDR1 as SGHTS and CDR2 as YDEGEE. This CDR3 spans 14 amino acids. In DNA, the CDR3 is TGTGCCAGCAGCTTGGGGTCTAGAACCTACGAGCAGTACTTC. Amino acid sequence: CASSLGSRTYEQYF.

With regard to this clone: This sample includes further DNA sequences coding for the same CDR3. CDR3 region: CASSYGDRAYEQYF. CDR3 in DNA: TGTGCCAGCAGTTACGGGGACAGGGCCTACGAGCAGTACTTC. The J gene is TRBJ2-7, the V gene TRBV6-5, with 9 nucleotides matching TRBD1. CDR1 is MNHEY and CDR2 is SVGAGI in the germline V gene. J was trimmed by 2 bases and V by 2 bases; bases with no gene match: 1. This CDR3 is built from 14 residues.

A word on this clone: Different DNA sequences within this sample yield the same CDR3. DNA for the CDR3: TGTGCCAGCAGTTTCTCTAGCGGCTCCTACAATGAGCAGTTCTTC. Amino acids: CASSFSSGSYNEQFF. The chain combines TRBV27 with TRBJ2-1; 7 nucleotides agree with TRBD2. CDR3 length: 15 residues. Germline V gives CDR1 MNHEY, CDR2 SMNVEV (reference sequence). Trimming took 3 bases from V and 0 from J; bases not matched to a gene: 2.

A note on this clone: Other DNA sequences in the sample encode the same CDR3. This sequence joins TRBV7-9 and TRBJ2-7; D gene unclear. The V gene's germline CDR1 is SEHNR and CDR2 FQNEAQ (reference sequence). V was clipped by 4 bases and J by 0 bases, with 4 bases between them. The CDR3 runs 12 residues. This CDR3 is CASSSLSYEQYF. The CDR3, as DNA: TGTGCCAGCAGCTCTCTCTCCTACGAGCAGTACTTC.

The chain is built from TRBV7-8 and TRBJ1-2; the match to TRBD1 covers 10 bases. Germline lookup yields CDR1 SGHVS and CDR2 FQNEAQ. J was trimmed by 6 bases and V by 5 bases; bases with no gene match: 12. The CDR3 contains 16 residues. As DNA, the CDR3 is TGTGCCAGCAGCCTACTGGTAGCCGGGACAGGGGATGGCTACACCTTC. Protein product: CASSLLVAGTGDGYTF.

A word on this clone: Other nucleotide sequences in the sample specify the same CDR3. The chain carries TRBV7-9 and TRBJ2-2; no clear D. The CDR3 spans 12 residues. Trimming took 5 bases from V and 6 from J, leaving 7 bases between them. CDR1 and CDR2 (germline): SEHNR, FQNEAQ (reference sequence). The CDR3 is CASSPVPGELFF. CDR3 in DNA: TGTGCCAGCAGCCCCGTTCCCGGGGAGCTGTTTTTT.

V usage is TRBV4-1 and J usage is TRBJ1-2; D may be TRBD1 (5 bases). The CDR3 has 11 residues. The germline V gene has CDR1 MGHRA and CDR2 YSYEKL. V dropped 7 bases and J dropped 8 bases, with 11 bases sitting between them. The CDR3 bases are TGCGCCAGCATGTCTGGGGGGGGCTACACCTTC. This gives the protein CASMSGGGYTF.

The V call is TRBV11-2, the J call TRBJ2-7, with TRBD2 as a possible D gene (5 bases). This CDR3 contains 14 residues. CDR1 and CDR2 (germline): SGHAT, FQNNGV. Trimming left V 10 bases short and J 2 bases short, with 18 bases between. The CDR3 reads CATTGRGSAYEQYF. CDR3 DNA: TGTGCCACCACTGGGAGAGGTTCGGCCTACGAGCAGTACTTC.

CDR3 nucleotides: TGTGCCAGCGAGGGACAGGGGTTCAACGAGCAGTACTTC. Its protein is CASEGQGFNEQYF. The rearrangement links TRBV2 to TRBJ2-7; 10 bases are shared with TRBD1. The trim removed 8 bases at V and 5 bases at J, leaving 6 bases unmatched. This CDR3 has 13 amino acids. Germline V lookup: CDR1 SNHLY, CDR2 FYNNEI.

The chain uses TRBV7-9 and TRBJ1-1; maybe TRBD1 (5 bases). The CDR3 totals 15 residues. Trimming stripped 1 base from V and 1 base from J, with 10 bases between. Germline assignment: CDR1 SEHNR and CDR2 FQNEAQ (reference sequence). CDR3 sequence: CASSLGRGRNTEAFF. As DNA, the CDR3 is TGTGCCAGCAGCTTAGGGAGGGGACGGAACACTGAAGCTTTCTTT.

The chain uses TRBV5-1 and TRBJ2-7, with 10 bases aligning to TRBD1. Germline values: CDR1 SGHRS, CDR2 YFSETQ. This CDR3 has 16 amino acids. Losses at the gene ends were 0 bases for V and 2 bases for J; bases not matched to a gene: 5. The CDR3: CASSLDGGTGAYEQYF. Written as DNA, the CDR3 is TGCGCCAGCAGCTTGGACGGCGGGACAGGGGCCTACGAGCAGTACTTC.

Concerning this clone: This sample includes further DNA sequences coding for the same CDR3. The chain links TRBV5-1 to TRBJ2-7; D ambiguous. The CDR3 is 13 amino acids. Germline lookup yields CDR1 SGHRS and CDR2 YFSETQ. The V gene lost 2 bases and the J gene lost 0 bases, with 6 bases spanning the gap. CDR3 sequence reads: CASSFDPSYEQYF. CDR3 in DNA: TGCGCCAGCAGCTTTGATCCCTCCTACGAGCAGTACTTC. Looking up the rest from reference TRBV5-1 and TRBJ2-7 gives the full variable domain: KAGVTQTPRYLIKTRGQQVTLSCSPISGHRSVSWYQQTPGQGLQFLFEYFSETQRNKGNFPGRFSGRQFSNSRSEMNVSTLELGDSALYLCASSFDPSYEQYFGPGTRLTVT.

The chain employs TRBV4-3 and TRBJ1-1; D not resolved. The CDR3 extends over 14 amino acids. In germline, CDR1 is LGHNA, CDR2 YSLEER. Trimming left V 0 bases short and J 11 bases short, with 16 bases between. The chain's CDR3 is CASSQDFTGLKAFF. The DNA for the CDR3 is TGCGCCAGCAGCCAAGACTTTACGGGGTTAAAGGCTTTCTTT.

The V and J genes are TRBV2 and TRBJ1-2; possible D gene TRBD1, 6 bases. Germline V CDR1 and CDR2: SNHLY, FYNNEI. Trimming removed 8 bases at V and 7 bases at J, with 14 bases between. This CDR3 has 12 residues. Here the CDR3 reads CASPRTELGYTF. For the CDR3, the DNA is TGTGCCAGCCCCCGGACAGAGCTTGGCTACACCTTC. Together with reference TRBV2 and TRBJ1-2, the CDR3 gives the full variable domain: EPEVTQTPSHQVTQMGQEVILRCVPISNHLYFYWYRQILGQKVEFLVSFYNNEISEKSEIFDDQFSVERPDGSNFTLKIRSTKLEDSAMYFCASPRTELGYTFGSGTRLTVV.

Note on this clone: Within the sample, other DNA sequences also encode this same CDR3. The CDR3 loop is CASSLAAGTSYEQYF. DNA of the CDR3: TGCGCCAGCAGCTTAGCTGCCGGTACTAGCTACGAGCAGTACTTC. This chain connects TRBV5-1 to TRBJ2-7; D may be TRBD2 (5 bases). Germline V gene lookup returns CDR1 SGHRS and CDR2 YFSETQ. The CDR3 totals 15 residues. V lost 2 bases, J lost 3 bases, and 15 bases lay in between. The whole variable domain, remainder taken from reference TRBV5-1 and TRBJ2-7, is KAGVTQTPRYLIKTRGQQVTLSCSPISGHRSVSWYQQTPGQGLQFLFEYFSETQRNKGNFPGRFSGRQFSNSRSEMNVSTLELGDSALYLCASSLAAGTSYEQYFGPGTRLTVT.

The chain recombines TRBV7-6 with TRBJ1-2, with TRBD1 matching 11 bases. Germline assignment: CDR1 SGHVS and CDR2 FNYEAQ. Trimming cost V 5 bases and J 8 bases; bases outside gene matches: 7. The CDR3 loop spans 14 amino acids. The CDR3 sequence is CASSHGQGARGYTF. For the CDR3, the DNA is TGTGCCAGCAGCCACGGACAGGGGGCGCGGGGCTACACCTTC.

This chain joins TRBV5-5 and TRBJ1-1, with D unclear. The CDR3 loop spans 12 amino acids. V gave up 5 bases and J gave up 2 bases, with 7 bases separating them. CDR1 is SGHKS and CDR2 is YYEKEE in the germline V gene (reference sequence). The DNA of the CDR3 is TGTGCCAGCAGTTTTGCTAACACTGAAGCTTTCTTT. It translates to CASSFANTEAFF.

This chain joins TRBV5-6 and TRBJ2-5, with TRBD1 as a possible D gene (6 bases). The V and J ends lost 4 bases and 0 bases respectively, with 13 bases between them. This CDR3 is 15 amino acids long. Germline V gives CDR1 SGHDT, CDR2 YYEEEE. CDR3 coding DNA: TGTGCCAGCAGCGAAGTACAGGGATACCAAGAGACCCAGTACTTC. Protein: CASSEVQGYQETQYF.

This chain connects TRBV9 to TRBJ2-2; D might be TRBD2 (7 bases). The germline gives CDR1 SGDLS, CDR2 YYNGEE. The ends were cut back, 3 bases at V and 4 bases at J, with 19 bases in the middle. This CDR3 region has 17 residues. CDR3 loop: CASSASGAGALTGELFF. CDR3 DNA: TGTGCCAGCAGCGCTTCAGGGGCGGGGGCTCTCACCGGGGAGCTGTTTTTT.

The chain carries TRBV27 and TRBJ1-6, with D maybe TRBD1 (5 bases). Germline V gives CDR1 MNHEY, CDR2 SMNVEV (reference sequence). CDR3 size: 14 residues. V lost 7 bases to trimming and J lost 9 bases, with 16 bases between them. The chain's CDR3 is CASTLGGSRSPLHF. In DNA, the CDR3 is TGTGCCAGCACCCTTGGGGGTTCTCGTTCACCCCTCCACTTT.

The chain couples TRBV11-2 to TRBJ2-5; 8 nucleotides agree with TRBD2. Germline V lookup: CDR1 SGHAT, CDR2 FQNNGV. Trimming removed 4 bases from V and 9 bases from J; junction bases left unmatched: 13. This CDR3 spans 15 amino acids. CDR3 in amino acids: CASSSPSERGIAQYF. For the CDR3, the DNA is TGTGCCAGCAGCTCCCCCTCCGAGCGGGGGATCGCCCAGTACTTC.